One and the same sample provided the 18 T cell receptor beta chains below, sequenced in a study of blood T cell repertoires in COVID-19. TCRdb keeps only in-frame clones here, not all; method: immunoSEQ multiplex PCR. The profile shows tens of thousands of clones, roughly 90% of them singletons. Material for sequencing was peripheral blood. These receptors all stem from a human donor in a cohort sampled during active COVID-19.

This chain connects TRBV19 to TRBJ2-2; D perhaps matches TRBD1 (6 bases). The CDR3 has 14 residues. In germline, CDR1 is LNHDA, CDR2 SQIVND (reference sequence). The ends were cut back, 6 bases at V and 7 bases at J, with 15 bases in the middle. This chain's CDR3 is CASSANRAGGELFF. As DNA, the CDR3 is TGTGCCAGTAGCGCAAACAGGGCCGGCGGGGAGCTGTTTTTT.

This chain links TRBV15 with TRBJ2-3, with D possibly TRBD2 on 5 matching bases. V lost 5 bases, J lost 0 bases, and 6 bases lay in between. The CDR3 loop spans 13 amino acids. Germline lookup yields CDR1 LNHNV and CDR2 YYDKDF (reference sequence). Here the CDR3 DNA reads TGTGCCACCAGCGAGGGAAGCACAGATACGCAGTATTTT. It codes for CATSEGSTDTQYF.

The CDR3 loop is CASAAGGPVEQFF. The DNA for the CDR3 is TGTGCCAGTGCAGCGGGAGGGCCCGTTGAGCAGTTCTTC. The chain joins TRBV19 to TRBJ2-1, with TRBD2 identical over 10 bases. The CDR3 extends over 13 amino acids. Germline trimming cut 8 bases from V and 9 bases from J; bases unmatched to any gene: 7. The germline V gene has CDR1 LNHDA and CDR2 SQIVND (reference sequence).

CDR3 sequence reads: CASSGERENQPQHF. As DNA, the CDR3 is TGTGCCAGCAGTGGAGAAAGAGAGAATCAGCCCCAGCATTTT. The chain links TRBV2 to TRBJ1-5; D not certain. Looked up from germline, CDR1 is SNHLY and CDR2 is FYNNEI. The CDR3 totals 14 residues. V was shortened by 4 bases and J by 4 bases, with 11 bases between the two germline ends.

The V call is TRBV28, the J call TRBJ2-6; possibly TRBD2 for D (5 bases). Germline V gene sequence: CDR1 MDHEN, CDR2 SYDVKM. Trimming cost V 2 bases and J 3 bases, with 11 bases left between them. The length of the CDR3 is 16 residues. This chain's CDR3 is CASSLGSGYGANVLTF. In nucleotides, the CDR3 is TGTGCCAGCAGTTTAGGTTCGGGGTATGGGGCCAACGTCCTGACTTTC.

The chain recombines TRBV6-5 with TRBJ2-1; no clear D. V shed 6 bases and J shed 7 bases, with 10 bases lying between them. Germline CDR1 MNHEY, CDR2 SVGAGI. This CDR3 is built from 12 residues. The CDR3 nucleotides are TGTGCCAGCAGCGCAAGAGGAAATGAGCAGTTCTTC. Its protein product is CASSARGNEQFF.

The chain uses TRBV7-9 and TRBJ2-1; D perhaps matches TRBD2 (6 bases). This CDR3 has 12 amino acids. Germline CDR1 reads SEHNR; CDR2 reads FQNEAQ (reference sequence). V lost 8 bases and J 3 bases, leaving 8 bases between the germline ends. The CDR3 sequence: CASGGNYNEQFF. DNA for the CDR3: TGTGCCAGCGGGGGGAACTACAATGAGCAGTTCTTC.

The CDR3 DNA reads as TGTGCCAGCAGCCAAGAATCGGACAGGCCCAATTCACCCCTCCACTTT. Translated, it gives CASSQESDRPNSPLHF. This chain joins TRBV4-2 and TRBJ1-6; TRBD1 aligns across 7 bases. Germline V gene sequence: CDR1 LGHNA, CDR2 YNFKEQ. Unmatched junction bases numbered 6, after V lost 0 bases and J lost 7 bases. This CDR3 spans 16 amino acids.

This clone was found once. CDR3 coding DNA: TGTGCCAGCAGCAACAGGGCGATGAACACTGAAGCTTTCTTT. Its protein product is CASSNRAMNTEAFF. The genes are TRBV6-2 or TRBV6-3 and TRBJ1-1; D perhaps matches TRBD1 (6 bases). This CDR3 is built from 14 residues. The V gene lost 6 bases and the J gene lost 0 bases, with 11 bases spanning the gap. CDR1 is MNHEY, CDR2 SVGEGT, per germline.

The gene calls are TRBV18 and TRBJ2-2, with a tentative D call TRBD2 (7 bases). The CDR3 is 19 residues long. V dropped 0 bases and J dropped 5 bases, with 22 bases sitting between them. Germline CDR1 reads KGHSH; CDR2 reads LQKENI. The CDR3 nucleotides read TGTGCCAGCTCACCACCGCGGGGGCGGATCGGGAGCGTGACCGGGGAGCTGTTTTTT. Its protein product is CASSPPRGRIGSVTGELFF.

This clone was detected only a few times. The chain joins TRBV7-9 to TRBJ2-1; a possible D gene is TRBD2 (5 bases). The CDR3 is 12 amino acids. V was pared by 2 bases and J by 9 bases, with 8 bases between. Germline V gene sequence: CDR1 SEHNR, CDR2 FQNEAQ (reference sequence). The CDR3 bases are TGTGCCAGCAGCTTAAGCGGCGGTGAGCAGTTCTTC. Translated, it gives CASSLSGGEQFF.

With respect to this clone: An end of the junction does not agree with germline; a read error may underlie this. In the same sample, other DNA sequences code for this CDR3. The CDR3 DNA reads TGCGCCAGCAGGGACAGGGGGCACTATGGCTACACCTTC. Its translation is CASRDRGHYGYTF. The chain is built from TRBV6-5 and TRBJ1-2; 12 nucleotides match TRBD1. Germline CDR1 and CDR2: MNHEY and SVGAGI. CDR3 length equals 13 residues.

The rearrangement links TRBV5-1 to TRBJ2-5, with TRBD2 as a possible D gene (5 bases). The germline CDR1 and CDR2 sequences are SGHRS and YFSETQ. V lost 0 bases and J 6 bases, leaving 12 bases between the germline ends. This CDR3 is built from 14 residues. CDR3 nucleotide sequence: TGCGCCAGCAGCTTGGCCGGTGGGAGTCAGACCCAGTACTTC. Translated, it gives CASSLAGGSQTQYF.

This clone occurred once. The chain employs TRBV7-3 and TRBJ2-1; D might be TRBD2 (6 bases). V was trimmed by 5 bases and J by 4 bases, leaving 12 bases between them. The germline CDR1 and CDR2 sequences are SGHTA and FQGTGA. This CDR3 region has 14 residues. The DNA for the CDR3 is TGTGCCAGCAGCGAAACTAGCAAATACAATGAGCAGTTCTTC. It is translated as CASSETSKYNEQFF.

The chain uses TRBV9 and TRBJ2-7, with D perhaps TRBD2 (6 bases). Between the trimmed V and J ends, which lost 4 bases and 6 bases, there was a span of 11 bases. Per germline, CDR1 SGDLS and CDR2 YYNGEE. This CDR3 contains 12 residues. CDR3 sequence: CASSKGGSEQYF. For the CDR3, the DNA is TGTGCCAGCAGCAAAGGAGGGTCCGAGCAGTACTTC.

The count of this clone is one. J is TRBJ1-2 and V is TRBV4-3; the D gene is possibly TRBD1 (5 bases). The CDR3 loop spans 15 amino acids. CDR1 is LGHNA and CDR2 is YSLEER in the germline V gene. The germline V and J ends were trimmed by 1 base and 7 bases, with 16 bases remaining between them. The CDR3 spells CASSQGSAGSFGYTF. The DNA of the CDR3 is TGCGCCAGCAGCCAAGGAAGTGCAGGGTCATTTGGCTACACCTTC.

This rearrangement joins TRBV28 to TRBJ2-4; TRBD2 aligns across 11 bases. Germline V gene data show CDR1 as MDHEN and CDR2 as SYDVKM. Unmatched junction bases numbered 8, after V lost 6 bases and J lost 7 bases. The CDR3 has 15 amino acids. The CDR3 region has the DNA TGTGCCAGCAGCTCACTAGCGGGAGTAGGGAACATTCAGTACTTC. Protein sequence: CASSSLAGVGNIQYF.

The DNA of the CDR3 is TGTGCCAGTAGTCGTACGACAGGTACGAACACCGGGGAGCTGTTTTTT. It is translated as CASSRTTGTNTGELFF. The genes are TRBV19 and TRBJ2-2; D perhaps matches TRBD1 (6 bases). V was clipped by 5 bases and J by 0 bases, with 13 bases between them. Germline assignment: CDR1 LNHDA and CDR2 SQIVND (reference sequence). The CDR3 loop spans 16 amino acids.